The clone carrying this T cell receptor beta chain is deemed medium-sized. The antigen remains undetermined. This entry comes from a study of T-cell reconstitution after alpha-beta-depleted transplantation in children. Overall study results and limits: About two months after transplant, alpha-beta T cells reportedly came from several hundred expanded graft clones. Recipient T cells and thymic progenitors that survived gave rise to the high TCRbeta diversity observed at day 60 in some patients. A year had passed since transplant, and T-cell counts and diversity by then came mostly from newly produced T cells.

Preparing the TCRbeta library involved the use of unique molecular identifiers. TCRdb passed the PCR reads through MiXCR, listing each CDR3 protein once. The sample lists around 6,700 distinct CDR3 sequences; roughly 17% were seen once. CDR1 and CDR2 from the germline V gene are SQVTM and ANQGSEA. Trimming removed 3 bases at V and 4 bases at J, with 9 bases between. The CDR3 covers 12 residues. The origin of this receptor is a boy aged 2-15 years with acute lymphoblastic leukemia, due to receive a stem cell transplant. The chain combines TRBV29-1 with TRBJ1-2; possibly TRBD1 for D (5 bases). This sample comprised PBMCs, obtained before TCRalphabeta/CD19-depleted stem cell transplant. This chain's CDR3 is CSVEAGIYGYTF. In DNA, the CDR3 is TGCAGCGTTGAGGCAGGGATCTATGGCTACACCTTC.